What follows are 14 T cell receptor beta chains derived from one specimen sequenced in a study of cytomegalovirus exposure and HLA in healthy donors. The PCR was carried out with 60 Vbeta primers and 13 Jbeta primers. Clones were read by immunoSEQ multiplex PCR, and TCRdb kept only the in-frame ones, dropping some. The sample carries fewer than 200,000 clones, roughly 87% recorded once. The sequenced sample was PBMCs. These receptors were obtained from a girl aged 5 to 17 in good health and CMV-seropositive.

The chain is built from TRBV2 and TRBJ1-3, with TRBD1 matching over 10 bases. The CDR3 has 16 residues. J gave up 1 base and V 7 bases, and 7 bases lay outside the gene matches. Germline values: CDR1 SNHLY, CDR2 FYNNEI. CDR3 nucleotide sequence: TGTGCCAGCATATACGGGACAGGGGAATCTGGAAACACCATATATTTT. It encodes CASIYGTGESGNTIYF.

The rearrangement uses TRBV5-1 and TRBJ2-5, with 7 bases identical to TRBD1. V lost 5 bases, J lost 4 bases, and 5 bases stayed unmatched. The CDR3 extends over 13 amino acids. Germline assignment: CDR1 SGHRS and CDR2 YFSETQ. The CDR3 sequence: CASSLQGTETQYF. The CDR3 DNA follows: TGCGCCAGCAGTTTACAGGGGACAGAGACCCAGTACTTC.

This sequence joins TRBV2 and TRBJ1-1; maybe TRBD1 (6 bases). Deletions cut 10 bases from V and 2 bases from J, with 17 bases between. Germline V gene lookup returns CDR1 SNHLY and CDR2 FYNNEI. The CDR3 covers 14 residues. In nucleotides, the CDR3 is TGTGCCACCACAAGACAGGCGATAAACACTGAAGCTTTCTTT. Translating it yields CATTRQAINTEAFF.

The rearrangement links TRBV7-2 to TRBJ1-3, with TRBD1 matching over 7 bases. Trimming at V came to 4 bases and at J to 2 bases, leaving 2 bases not matched to a gene. Germline V gene data show CDR1 as SGHTA and CDR2 as FQGNSA. CDR3 size: 14 residues. The CDR3 reads CASSSDRAGNTIYF. The CDR3 nucleotides are TGTGCCAGCAGCTCAGACAGGGCTGGAAACACCATATATTTT.

As for this clone: Other DNA sequences within the sample encode an identical CDR3. The CDR3 nucleotides are TGTGCCAGCAGCGTAGCGGGTAACTATGGCTACACCTTC. Its translation: CASSVAGNYGYTF. The chain links TRBV9 to TRBJ1-2; the D is unclear. The CDR3 has 13 amino acids. V lost 0 bases to trimming and J lost 1 base, with 4 bases between them. CDR1 and CDR2 from the germline V gene are SGDLS and YYNGEE.

The J gene is TRBJ1-1, the V gene TRBV1. TRBV1 counts as a pseudogene. CDR3 size: 15 residues. The CDR3 DNA is TGCACCAGCCGCTTTCGGGGGGAAAGGAACACTGAAGCTTTCTTT. It encodes CTSRFRGERNTEAFF.

This clone ranks as medium-sized. The chain has TRBV7-3 and TRBJ2-1; the match to TRBD2 covers 8 bases. Trimming took 1 base from V and 3 from J; bases not matched to a gene: 5. The CDR3 runs 16 residues. Germline lookup yields CDR1 SGHTA and CDR2 FQGTGA. DNA of the CDR3: TGTGCCAGCAGCTTAATTGTGAGCGGGGGCTACAATGAGCAGTTCTTC. This gives the protein CASSLIVSGGYNEQFF. The full variable domain, rest sourced from reference TRBV7-3 and TRBJ2-1, is GAGVSQTPSNKVTEKGKYVELRCDPISGHTALYWYRQSLGQGPEFLIYFQGTGAADDSGLPNDRFFAVRPEGSVSTLKIQRTERGDSAVYLCASSLIVSGGYNEQFFGPGTRLTVL.

This clone was detected once. As DNA, the CDR3 is TGTGCCAGCAGCTTGGTGGGCCCGAGTCCCGGGGAGCTGTTTTTT. Its translation is CASSLVGPSPGELFF. The chain carries TRBV5-4 and TRBJ2-2; no reliable D call. Trimming shortened V by 0 bases and J by 6 bases, and 12 bases separated the two germline ends. Germline V gene lookup returns CDR1 SGHNT and CDR2 YYREEE (reference sequence). The CDR3 is 15 amino acids.

The sample holds a few counts of this clone. This chain connects TRBV10-3 to TRBJ1-1, with a tentative D call TRBD1 (5 bases). Germline CDR1 ENHRY, CDR2 SYGVKD. This CDR3 contains 13 residues. V was cut by 1 base and J by 8 bases, with 11 bases left in between. In DNA form, the CDR3 reads TGTGCCATCAGTGAGTTGTCGGAGGGGGAAGCTTTCTTT. It yields the protein CAISELSEGEAFF.

V gene TRBV20-1 combines with J gene TRBJ1-1; D is uncertain. The CDR3 extends over 11 amino acids. Germline assignment: CDR1 DFQATT and CDR2 SNEGSKA (reference sequence). Trimming cost V 3 bases and J 7 bases, with 9 bases left between them. The CDR3 DNA follows: TGCAGTGCTAGTGACGGGATTGAAGCTTTCTTT. Translating it yields CSASDGIEAFF.

The rearrangement uses TRBV9 and TRBJ1-1; a weak D match, TRBD1 (6 bases). V lost 1 base and J lost 5, with 15 bases in between. CDR3 size: 15 residues. Germline CDR1 reads SGDLS; CDR2 reads YYNGEE. In DNA, the CDR3 is TGTGCCAGCAGCGTAACAGGGTCCCCGGGGACTGAAGCTTTCTTT. Its protein product is CASSVTGSPGTEAFF.

This clone was counted only a few times. This sequence joins TRBV5-1 and TRBJ2-1, with TRBD2 matching 8 bases. The CDR3 has 14 residues. In germline, CDR1 is SGHRS, CDR2 YFSETQ. Trimming took 7 bases from V and 3 from J; bases not matched to a gene: 6. CDR3 residues: CASETSGGYNEQFF. The DNA of the CDR3 is TGCGCCAGCGAAACTAGCGGAGGCTACAATGAGCAGTTCTTC. Filled out from reference TRBV5-1 and TRBJ2-1, the complete variable domain reads KAGVTQTPRYLIKTRGQQVTLSCSPISGHRSVSWYQQTPGQGLQFLFEYFSETQRNKGNFPGRFSGRQFSNSRSEMNVSTLELGDSALYLCASETSGGYNEQFFGPGTRLTVL.

The chain has TRBV27 and TRBJ2-7, with D perhaps matching TRBD1 (5 bases). Germline V gives CDR1 MNHEY, CDR2 SMNVEV (reference sequence). Trimming left V 4 bases short and J 3 bases short, with 25 bases between. The CDR3 is 18 amino acids. The CDR3 DNA is TGTGCCAGCAGTTCCCTTCTTAGACAAGGGAAGGGGAACTACGAGCAGTACTTC. It codes for CASSSLLRQGKGNYEQYF.

The chain recombines TRBV6-5 with TRBJ1-2, with 7 bases aligning to TRBD1. V lost 0 bases, J lost 3 bases, and 7 bases stayed unmatched. From germline, CDR1 is MNHEY and CDR2 SVGAGI. The CDR3 has 16 amino acids. In DNA, the CDR3 is TGTGCCAGCAGTTACTCCGACCGGACAGGACACTATGGCTACACCTTC. This codes for CASSYSDRTGHYGYTF.